This T cell receptor (beta chain) stems from a study of T cell changes during pregnancy in multiple sclerosis. Looked up from germline, CDR1 is SGHVS and CDR2 is FNYEAQ. The CDR3 has 15 residues. Trimming took 4 bases from V and 7 from J; bases not matched to a gene: 8. Sequencing was performed with immunoSEQ multiplex PCR; in TCRdb, only in-frame clones are kept and a portion is missing. Counted here are roughly 47,000 clones, approximately 92% occurring once; the ten biggest clones make up 6.5% to 8.5%. This sequence originates from a female donor with multiple sclerosis, enrolled in a pregnancy study. Sample: CD8+ T cells from peripheral blood mononuclear cells, taken in the second trimester of pregnancy. The V gene is TRBV7-6, the J gene TRBJ2-2; the match to TRBD2 covers 8 bases. CDR3 amino acids: CASSSGGEVVGELFF. The CDR3 DNA reads as TGTGCCAGCAGCTCGGGGGGGGAAGTCGTCGGGGAGCTGTTTTTT. The full variable domain, in which reference TRBV7-6 and TRBJ2-2 provide the parts outside the CDR3, is GAGVSQSPRYKVTKRGQDVALRCDPISGHVSLYWYRQALGQGPEFLTYFNYEAQQDKSGLPNDRFSAERPEGSISTLTIQRTEQRDSAMYRCASSSGGEVVGELFFGEGSRLTVL.